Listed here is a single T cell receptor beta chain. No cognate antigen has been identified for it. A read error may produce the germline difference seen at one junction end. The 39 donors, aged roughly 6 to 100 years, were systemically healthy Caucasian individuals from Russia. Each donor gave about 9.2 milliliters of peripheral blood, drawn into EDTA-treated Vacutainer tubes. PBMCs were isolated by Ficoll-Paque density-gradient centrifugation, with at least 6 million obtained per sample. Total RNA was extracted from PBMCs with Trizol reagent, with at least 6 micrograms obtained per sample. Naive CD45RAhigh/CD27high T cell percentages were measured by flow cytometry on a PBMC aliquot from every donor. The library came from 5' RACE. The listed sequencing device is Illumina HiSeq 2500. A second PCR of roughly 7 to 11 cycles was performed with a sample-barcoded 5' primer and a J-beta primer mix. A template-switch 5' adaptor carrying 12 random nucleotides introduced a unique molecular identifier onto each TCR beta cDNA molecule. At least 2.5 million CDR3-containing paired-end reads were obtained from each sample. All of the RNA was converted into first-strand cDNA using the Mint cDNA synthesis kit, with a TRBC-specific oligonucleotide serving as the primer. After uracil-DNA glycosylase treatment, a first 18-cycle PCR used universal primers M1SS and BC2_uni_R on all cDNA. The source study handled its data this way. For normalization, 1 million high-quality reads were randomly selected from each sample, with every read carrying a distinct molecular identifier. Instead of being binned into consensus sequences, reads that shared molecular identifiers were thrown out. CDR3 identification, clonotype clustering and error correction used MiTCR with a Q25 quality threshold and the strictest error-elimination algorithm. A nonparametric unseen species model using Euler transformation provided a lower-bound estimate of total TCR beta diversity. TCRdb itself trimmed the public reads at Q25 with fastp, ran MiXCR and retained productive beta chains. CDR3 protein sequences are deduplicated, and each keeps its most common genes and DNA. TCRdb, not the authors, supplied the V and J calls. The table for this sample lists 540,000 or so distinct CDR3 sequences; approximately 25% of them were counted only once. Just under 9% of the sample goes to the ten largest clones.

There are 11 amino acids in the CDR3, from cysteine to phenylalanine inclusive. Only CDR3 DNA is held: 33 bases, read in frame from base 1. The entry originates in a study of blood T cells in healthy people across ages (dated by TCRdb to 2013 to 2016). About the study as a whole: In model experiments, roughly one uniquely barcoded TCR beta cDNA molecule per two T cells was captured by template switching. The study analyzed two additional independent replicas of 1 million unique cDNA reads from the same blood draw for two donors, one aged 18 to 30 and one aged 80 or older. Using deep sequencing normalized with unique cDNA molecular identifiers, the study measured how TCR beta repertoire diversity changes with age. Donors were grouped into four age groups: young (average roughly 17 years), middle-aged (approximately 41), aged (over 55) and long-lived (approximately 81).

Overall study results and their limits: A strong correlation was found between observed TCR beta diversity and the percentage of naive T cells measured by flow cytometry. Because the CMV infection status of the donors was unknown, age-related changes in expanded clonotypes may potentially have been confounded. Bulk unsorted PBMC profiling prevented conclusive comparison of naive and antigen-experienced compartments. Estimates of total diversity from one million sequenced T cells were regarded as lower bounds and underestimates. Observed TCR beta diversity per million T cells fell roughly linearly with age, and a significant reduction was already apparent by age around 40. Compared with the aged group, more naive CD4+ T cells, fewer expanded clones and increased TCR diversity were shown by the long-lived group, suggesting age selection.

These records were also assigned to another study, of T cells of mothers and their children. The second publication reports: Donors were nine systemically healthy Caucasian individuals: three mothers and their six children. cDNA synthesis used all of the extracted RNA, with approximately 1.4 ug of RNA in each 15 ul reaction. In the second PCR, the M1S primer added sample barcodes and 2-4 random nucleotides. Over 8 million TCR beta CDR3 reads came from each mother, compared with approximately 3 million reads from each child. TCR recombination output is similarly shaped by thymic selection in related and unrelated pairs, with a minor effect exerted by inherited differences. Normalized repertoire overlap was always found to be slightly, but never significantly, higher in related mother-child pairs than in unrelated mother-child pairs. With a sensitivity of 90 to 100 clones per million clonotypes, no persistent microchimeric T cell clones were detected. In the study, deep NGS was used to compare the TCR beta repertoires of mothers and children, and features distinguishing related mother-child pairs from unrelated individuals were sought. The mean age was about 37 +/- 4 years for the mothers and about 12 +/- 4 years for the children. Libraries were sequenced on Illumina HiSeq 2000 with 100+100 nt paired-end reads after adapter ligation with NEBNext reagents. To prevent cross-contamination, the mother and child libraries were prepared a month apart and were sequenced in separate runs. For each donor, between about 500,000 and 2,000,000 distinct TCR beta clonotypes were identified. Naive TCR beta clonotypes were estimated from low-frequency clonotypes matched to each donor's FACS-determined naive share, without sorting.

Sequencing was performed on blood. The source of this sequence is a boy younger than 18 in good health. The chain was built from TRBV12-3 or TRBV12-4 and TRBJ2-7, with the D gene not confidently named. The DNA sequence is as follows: TGTGCCTGCAGTTTTACCTACGAGCAGTACTTC. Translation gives CACSFTYEQYF.